Presented here are 30 T cell receptor beta chains from one specimen sequenced in a study of T cell responses to AZD1222 COVID-19 vaccine. Sequencing was performed with immunoSEQ multiplex PCR; in TCRdb, only in-frame clones are kept and a portion is missing. The sample has roughly 56,000 clones, roughly four fifths seen once; the top ten hold approximately 25%. The material sequenced was peripheral blood, taken 28 days after the second AZD1222 dose. All receptors come from an adult who received the AZD1222 COVID-19 vaccine.

The gene calls are TRBV6-5 and TRBJ2-2; either TRBD1 or TRBD2 may supply D (5 bases each). V was clipped by 8 bases and J by 4 bases, with 14 bases between them. CDR3 length: 14 amino acids. Germline V lookup: CDR1 MNHEY, CDR2 SVGAGI. The CDR3 here is CASRRDGATGELFF. The CDR3 DNA follows: TGTGCCAGCCGCCGGGACGGCGCCACCGGGGAGCTGTTTTTT.

The chain has TRBV4-1 and TRBJ1-3; D gene uncertain. V dropped 6 bases and J dropped 0 bases, with 9 bases sitting between them. The CDR3 runs to 14 residues. CDR1 is MGHRA and CDR2 is YSYEKL in the germline V gene. CDR3 protein: CASRPDYSGNTIYF. As DNA, the CDR3 is TGCGCCAGCAGACCGGATTACTCTGGAAACACCATATATTTT.

This chain joins TRBV7-9 and TRBJ1-1, with D possibly being TRBD1 (5 bases). Germline loops: CDR1 SEHNR, CDR2 FQNEAQ (reference sequence). This CDR3 has 14 residues. Trimming shortened V by 1 base and J by 5 bases, and 11 bases separated the two germline ends. As DNA, the CDR3 is TGTGCCAGCAGCTTAGATCGCAGGGAAACTGAAGCTTTCTTT. The encoded protein is CASSLDRRETEAFF. Full variable domain (outside the CDR3, taken from reference TRBV7-9 and TRBJ1-1): DTGVSQNPRHKITKRGQNVTFRCDPISEHNRLYWYRQTLGQGPEFLTYFQNEAQLEKSRLLSDRFSAERPKGSFSTLEIQRTEQGDSAMYLCASSLDRRETEAFFGQGTRLTVV.

The chain is built from TRBV6-2 or TRBV6-3 and TRBJ2-3; the match to TRBD2 covers 10 bases. This CDR3 is 17 amino acids long. CDR1 and CDR2 from the germline V gene are MNHEY and SVGEGT. V trimming: 3 bases; J trimming: 1 base; junction bases outside the gene matches: 7. CDR3 loop: CASSYYPSGSGTDTQYF. The CDR3 bases are TGTGCCAGCAGTTATTACCCTAGCGGGAGTGGCACAGATACGCAGTATTTT.

The genes are TRBV7-2 and TRBJ2-5, with 7 bases identical to TRBD2. Trimming cost V 4 bases and J 3 bases; bases outside gene matches: 5. Germline V gives CDR1 SGHTA, CDR2 FQGNSA. The CDR3 sequence is 14 residues long. The CDR3 is CASSSSGIEETQYF. The CDR3 nucleotides read TGTGCCAGCAGCTCCAGCGGGATAGAAGAGACCCAGTACTTC.

The V and J genes are TRBV11-2 and TRBJ2-1, with D hard to call. Germline CDR1 reads SGHAT; CDR2 reads FQNNGV. V lost 5 bases and J 4 bases, leaving 9 bases between the germline ends. CDR3 length equals 13 residues. CDR3 sequence: CASSQGRYNEQFF. The DNA of the CDR3 is TGTGCCAGCAGCCAAGGACGATACAATGAGCAGTTCTTC. Full variable domain (outside the CDR3, taken from reference TRBV11-2 and TRBJ2-1): EAGVAQSPRYKIIEKRQSVAFWCNPISGHATLYWYQQILGQGPKLLIQFQNNGVVDDSQLPKDRFSAERLKGVDSTLKIQPAKLEDSAVYLCASSQGRYNEQFFGPGTRLTVL.

The V gene is TRBV3-1 (or the pseudogene TRBV3-2), the J gene TRBJ2-1; 7 nucleotides line up with TRBD2. The germline CDR1 and CDR2 sequences are LGHDT and YNNKEL (reference sequence). The CDR3 runs to 19 residues. With V trimmed by 4 bases and J by 5 bases, 20 bases remained unmatched. The CDR3 DNA is TGTGCCAGCAGCCCATTCGGGGGAGCCTCGGCGGGGGACCACAATGAGCAGTTCTTC. Translation: CASSPFGGASAGDHNEQFF.

This rearrangement joins TRBV6-5 to TRBJ1-3; unclear D gene. The length of the CDR3 is 15 residues. The germline V gene encodes CDR1 MNHEY and CDR2 SVGAGI. With 4 bases removed from V and 0 bases from J, the gap between germline ends came to 10 bases. CDR3 DNA sequence: TGTGCCAGCAGTTTCGGACGGAGCTCTGGAAACACCATATATTTT. Encoded protein: CASSFGRSSGNTIYF.

The J gene is TRBJ2-7, the V gene TRBV7-2; D is tentatively TRBD1 or TRBD2 (6 bases each). Per germline, CDR1 SGHTA and CDR2 FQGNSA. The ends were cut back, 5 bases at V and 0 bases at J, with 14 bases in the middle. The CDR3 length is 15 residues. The CDR3 spells CASSPQGGPSYEQYF. CDR3 DNA sequence: TGTGCCAGCAGCCCACAAGGGGGGCCCTCCTACGAGCAGTACTTC.

This chain links TRBV28 with TRBJ1-5; D is uncertain. Germline V gene data show CDR1 as MDHEN and CDR2 as SYDVKM. The CDR3 extends over 14 amino acids. V shed 5 bases and J shed 7 bases, with 15 bases lying between them. Here the CDR3 reads CASSKTFRIQPQHF. For the CDR3, the DNA is TGTGCCAGCAGTAAGACATTCCGTATCCAGCCCCAGCATTTT.

The chain is built from TRBV19 and TRBJ1-2, with D maybe TRBD1 (6 bases). This CDR3 is built from 13 residues. The V end was cut by 6 bases, the J end by 4 bases, with 12 bases between. Germline V gene lookup returns CDR1 LNHDA and CDR2 SQIVND (reference sequence). The CDR3 DNA is TGTGCCAGTAGAAGACAGGTATCCTATGGCTACACCTTC. It specifies CASRRQVSYGYTF.

This clone has only one observation. The V gene is TRBV3-1 (or the pseudogene TRBV3-2), the J gene TRBJ1-1, with 8 bases fitting TRBD1. CDR1 LGHDT and CDR2 YNNKEL come from the germline V gene (reference sequence). The V and J ends lost 3 bases and 6 bases, in that order; junction bases with no gene match: 9. This CDR3 region has 15 residues. The CDR3 loop reads CASSHVSGGLAEAFF. In DNA form, the CDR3 reads TGTGCCAGCAGCCATGTCTCAGGGGGCCTTGCTGAAGCTTTCTTT.

The gene calls are TRBV6-6 and TRBJ2-1; D is undetermined. The CDR3 runs to 15 residues. V was cut by 2 bases and J by 9 bases, with 17 bases left in between. Germline CDR1 and CDR2: MNHNY and SVGAGI (reference sequence). CDR3 amino acids: CASSYDQASLGEQFF. The CDR3 DNA reads TGTGCCAGCAGTTACGATCAAGCGAGCCTCGGTGAGCAGTTCTTC.

The chain is built from TRBV6-5 and TRBJ1-4; possibly TRBD1 for D (6 bases). V was trimmed by 6 bases and J by 4 bases, leaving 12 bases between them. Germline CDR1 MNHEY, CDR2 SVGAGI. This CDR3 contains 14 residues. CDR3 sequence (DNA): TGTGCCAGCAGGGCCGGACAGTTTAATGAAAAACTGTTTTTT. Amino acids: CASRAGQFNEKLFF.

CDR3 in amino acids: CASSLAWDRYGYTF. The CDR3 region has the DNA TGTGCCAGCAGCTTAGCTTGGGACAGATATGGCTACACCTTC. The chain employs TRBV7-2 and TRBJ1-2, with 7 bases fitting TRBD1. CDR3 length equals 14 residues. V lost 0 bases to trimming and J lost 5 bases; unmatched junction nucleotides: 3. The germline V gene has CDR1 SGHTA and CDR2 FQGNSA.

V gene TRBV6-5 combines with J gene TRBJ2-2; no firm D call. CDR3 length: 15 residues. Germline V lookup: CDR1 MNHEY, CDR2 SVGAGI. V gave up 5 bases and J gave up 6 bases, with 16 bases separating them. Here the CDR3 reads CASSPGPSSAGELFF. The CDR3 nucleotides are TGTGCCAGCAGTCCGGGCCCCTCGTCTGCCGGGGAGCTGTTTTTT.

This CDR3 is CASSTGPGQAETQYF. DNA of the CDR3: TGTGCCAGTAGTACTGGACCGGGACAGGCGGAGACCCAGTACTTC. The chain has TRBV19 and TRBJ2-5; 8 bases align to TRBD1. J was trimmed by 5 bases and V by 4 bases; bases with no gene match: 9. This CDR3 region has 15 residues. CDR1 is LNHDA and CDR2 is SQIVND in the germline V gene (reference sequence).

The rearrangement uses TRBV7-8 and TRBJ2-5; 7 bases are shared with TRBD1. J was trimmed by 1 base and V by 5 bases; bases with no gene match: 7. This CDR3 is built from 15 residues. Germline assignment: CDR1 SGHVS and CDR2 FQNEAQ. The CDR3 DNA sequence: TGTGCCAGCAGCGCACACCGGGACAGCCAAGAGACCCAGTACTTC. It yields the protein CASSAHRDSQETQYF.

The chain recombines TRBV7-3 with TRBJ2-2; D gene unclear. The CDR3 totals 16 residues. Trimming removed 2 bases at V and 6 bases at J, with 16 bases between. Germline V CDR1 and CDR2: SGHTA, FQGTGA. This chain's CDR3 is CASSLSELFGSGELFF. The CDR3 DNA sequence: TGTGCCAGCAGCTTATCTGAACTATTCGGGTCCGGGGAGCTGTTTTTT.

This clone appeared once. The chain joins TRBV29-1 to TRBJ2-5, with 7 bases that match TRBD2. CDR1 is SQVTM and CDR2 is ANQGSEA in the germline V gene. Trimming cost V 2 bases and J 5 bases; bases outside gene matches: 11. This CDR3 has 15 amino acids. DNA for the CDR3: TGCAGCGTTGAATTTTTAGGACTGGGAGGGGAGACCCAGTACTTC. Translating gives CSVEFLGLGGETQYF.

This chain uses TRBV4-2 with TRBJ2-2, with 11 bases lining up with TRBD1. The CDR3 length is 19 residues. The V and J ends lost 4 bases and 6 bases, in that order; junction bases with no gene match: 16. The germline V gene encodes CDR1 LGHNA and CDR2 YNFKEQ. DNA for the CDR3: TGTGCCAGCAGCCCCCGTAACTGGGCCGGGACAGGGGGTTCCGGGGAGCTGTTTTTT. This sequence encodes CASSPRNWAGTGGSGELFF.

The chain carries TRBV19 and TRBJ1-2; the D gene is possibly TRBD1 (6 bases). Trimming took 8 bases from V and 6 from J, leaving 13 bases between them. CDR1 and CDR2 from the germline V gene are LNHDA and SQIVND (reference sequence). The CDR3 sequence is 12 residues long. The CDR3 DNA is TGTGCCAGTCAGGGGTGGAACGATGGCTACACCTTC. The encoded protein is CASQGWNDGYTF. The variable domain in full, with the rest retrieved from reference TRBV19 and TRBJ1-2, is DGGITQSPKYLFRKEGQNVTLSCEQNLNHDAMYWYRQDPGQGLRLIYYSQIVNDFQKGDIAEGYSVSREKKESFPLTVTSAQKNPTAFYLCASQGWNDGYTFGSGTRLTVV.

CDR3 residues: CASSSSGSYGNEQFF. DNA of the CDR3: TGTGCCAGCAGCTCCAGCGGGAGTTACGGGAATGAGCAGTTCTTC. V usage is TRBV7-3 and J usage is TRBJ2-1; the match to TRBD2 covers 8 bases. CDR3 length: 15 residues. Germline V CDR1 and CDR2: SGHTA, FQGTGA. Germline trimming cut 4 bases from V and 7 bases from J; bases unmatched to any gene: 9.

This clone is labeled large (0.1 to 1%). V usage is TRBV28 and J usage is TRBJ1-2, with D tentatively TRBD1 (5 bases). V lost 5 bases to trimming and J lost 13 bases, with 17 bases between them. The CDR3 extends over 12 amino acids. Germline values: CDR1 MDHEN, CDR2 SYDVKM. This CDR3 is CASSPTPYGATF. For the CDR3, the DNA is TGTGCCAGCAGTCCTACTCCTTATGGGGCCACCTTC.

V and J are TRBV27 and TRBJ1-2; possible D gene TRBD1, 6 bases. Trimming stripped 4 bases from V and 5 bases from J, with 17 bases between. The CDR3 has 15 residues. Germline V CDR1 and CDR2: MNHEY, SMNVEV (reference sequence). DNA of the CDR3: TGTGCCAGCAGTTCCGGACAGACAGGTCTGTATGGCTACACCTTC. Translated: CASSSGQTGLYGYTF.

The chain recombines TRBV4-3 with TRBJ2-7; D is perhaps TRBD2 (5 bases). In germline, CDR1 is LGHNA, CDR2 YSLEER. CDR3 length: 15 residues. V was shortened by 0 bases and J by 7 bases, with 16 bases between the two germline ends. The chain's CDR3 is CASSQDWAGPREQYF. The CDR3 nucleotides read TGCGCCAGCAGCCAAGATTGGGCGGGCCCTAGAGAGCAGTACTTC.

To note about this clone: The germline gene is not matched at one end of the junction; a read error may be the cause. The chain carries TRBV7-8 and TRBJ1-1, with TRBD1 matching 8 bases. The CDR3 contains 11 residues. CDR1 SGHVS and CDR2 FQNEAQ come from the germline V gene. The CDR3 DNA reads as TGTGCCAGCAGCCCGGACAGGGTGCTGAGGTTT. This gives the protein CASSPDRVLRF. The full variable domain, completed using reference TRBV7-8 and TRBJ1-1, is GAGVSQSPRYKVAKRGQDVALRCDPISGHVSLFWYQQALGQGPEFLTYFQNEAQLDKSGLPSDRFFAERPEGSVSTLKIQRTQQEDSAVYLCASSPDRVLRFGQGTRLTVV.

In this sample, this clone turned up a few times. The chain combines TRBV3-1 (or the pseudogene TRBV3-2) with TRBJ1-1; D uncertain. V lost 2 bases and J 10 bases, leaving 17 bases between the germline ends. CDR3 length: 14 amino acids. From germline, CDR1 is LGHDT and CDR2 YNNKEL (reference sequence). The CDR3 DNA follows: TGTGCCAGCAGCCAAAGACAAAGTACTGGGGTAGCTTTCTTT. Encoded protein: CASSQRQSTGVAFF.

This chain connects TRBV27 to TRBJ1-1, with D possibly TRBD1 on 5 matching bases. Looked up from germline, CDR1 is MNHEY and CDR2 is SMNVEV (reference sequence). V was pared by 3 bases and J by 1 base, with 12 bases between. This CDR3 has 15 amino acids. CDR3 sequence reads: CASSFSHGGNTEAFF. The CDR3 bases are TGTGCCAGCAGTTTCTCCCACGGGGGGAACACTGAAGCTTTCTTT.

The chain couples TRBV28 to TRBJ1-4, with D perhaps TRBD1 (5 bases). Germline V CDR1 and CDR2: MDHEN, SYDVKM. The CDR3 extends over 12 amino acids. Trimming left V 10 bases short and J 4 bases short, with 10 bases between. The CDR3 bases are TGTGCCATCCGGGGGGTTAATGAAAAACTGTTTTTT. This sequence encodes CAIRGVNEKLFF.